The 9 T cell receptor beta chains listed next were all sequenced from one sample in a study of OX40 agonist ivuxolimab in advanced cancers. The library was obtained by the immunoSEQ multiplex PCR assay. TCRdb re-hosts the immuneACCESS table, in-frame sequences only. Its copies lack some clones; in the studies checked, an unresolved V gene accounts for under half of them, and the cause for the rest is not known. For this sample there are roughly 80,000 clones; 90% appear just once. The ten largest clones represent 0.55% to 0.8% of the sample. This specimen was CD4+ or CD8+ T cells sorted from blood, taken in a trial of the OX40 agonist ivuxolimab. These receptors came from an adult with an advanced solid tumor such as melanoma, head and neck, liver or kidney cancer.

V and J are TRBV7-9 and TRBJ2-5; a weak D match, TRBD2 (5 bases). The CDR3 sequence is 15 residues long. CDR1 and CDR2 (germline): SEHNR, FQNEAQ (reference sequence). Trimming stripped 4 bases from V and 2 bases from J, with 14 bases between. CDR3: CASSSPFRDQETQYF. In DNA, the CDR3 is TGTGCCAGCAGCTCCCCCTTCCGGGATCAAGAGACCCAGTACTTC.

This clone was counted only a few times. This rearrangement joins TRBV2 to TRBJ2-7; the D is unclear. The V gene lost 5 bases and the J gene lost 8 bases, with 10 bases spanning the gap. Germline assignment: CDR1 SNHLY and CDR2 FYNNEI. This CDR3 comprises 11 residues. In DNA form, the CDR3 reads TGTGCCAGCAGTTTATCTACGAAGCAGTACTTC. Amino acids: CASSLSTKQYF. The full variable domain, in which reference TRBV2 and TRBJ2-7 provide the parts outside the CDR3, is EPEVTQTPSHQVTQMGQEVILRCVPISNHLYFYWYRQILGQKVEFLVSFYNNEISEKSEIFDDQFSVERPDGSNFTLKIRSTKLEDSAMYFCASSLSTKQYFGPGTRLTVT.

CDR3 loop: CASSHVVSYNEQFF. CDR3 nucleotide sequence: TGTGCCAGCAGCCATGTAGTATCCTACAATGAGCAGTTCTTC. The gene calls are TRBV14 and TRBJ2-1; D remains ambiguous. The germline CDR1 and CDR2 sequences are SGHDN and FVKESK. Between the trimmed V and J ends, which lost 3 bases and 1 base, there was a span of 7 bases. CDR3 length equals 14 residues.

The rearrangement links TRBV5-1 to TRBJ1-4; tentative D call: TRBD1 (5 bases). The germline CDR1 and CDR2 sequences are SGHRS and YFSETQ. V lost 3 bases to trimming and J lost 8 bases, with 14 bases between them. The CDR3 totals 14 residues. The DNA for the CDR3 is TGCGCCAGCAGCTCTGACAGTGCGGGGGAAAAACTGTTTTTT. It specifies CASSSDSAGEKLFF.

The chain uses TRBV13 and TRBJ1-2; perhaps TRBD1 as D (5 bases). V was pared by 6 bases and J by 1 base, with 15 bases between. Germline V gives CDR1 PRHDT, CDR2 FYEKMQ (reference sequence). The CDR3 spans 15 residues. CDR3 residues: CASRPFWGVNYGYTF. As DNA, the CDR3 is TGTGCCAGCAGACCCTTTTGGGGGGTTAACTATGGCTACACCTTC.

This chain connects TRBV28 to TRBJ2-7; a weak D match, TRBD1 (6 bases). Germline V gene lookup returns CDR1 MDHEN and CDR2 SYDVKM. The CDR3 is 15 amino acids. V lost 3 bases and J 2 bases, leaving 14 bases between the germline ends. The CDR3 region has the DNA TGTGCCAGCAGTTTGAGGGACACCATAGCCTACGAGCAGTACTTC. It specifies CASSLRDTIAYEQYF.

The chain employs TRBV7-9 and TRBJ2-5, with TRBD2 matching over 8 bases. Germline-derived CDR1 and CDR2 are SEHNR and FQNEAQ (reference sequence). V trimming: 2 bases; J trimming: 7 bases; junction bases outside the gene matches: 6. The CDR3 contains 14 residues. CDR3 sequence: CASSLSGGGGTQYF. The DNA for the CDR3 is TGTGCCAGCAGCTTAAGCGGGGGTGGTGGGACCCAGTACTTC.

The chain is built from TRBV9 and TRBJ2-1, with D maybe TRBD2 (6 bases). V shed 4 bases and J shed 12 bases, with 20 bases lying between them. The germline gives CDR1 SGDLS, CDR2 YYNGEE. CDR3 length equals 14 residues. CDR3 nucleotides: TGTGCCAGCAGCCCCCGCCGGGACTTAAACTCGCAGTTCTTC. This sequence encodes CASSPRRDLNSQFF.

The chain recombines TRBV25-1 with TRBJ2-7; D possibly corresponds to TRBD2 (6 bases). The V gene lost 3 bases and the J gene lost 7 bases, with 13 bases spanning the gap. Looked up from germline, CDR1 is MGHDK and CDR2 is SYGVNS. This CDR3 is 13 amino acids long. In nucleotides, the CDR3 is TGTGCCAGCAGTGAGAGTTATGCGGGGGAGCAGTACTTC. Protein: CASSESYAGEQYF.